This entry lists 6 T cell receptor beta chains sequenced from one sample in a study of regulatory T cells in long-lasting Graves disease. Relying on iRepertoire HTBI primers and Arm-PCR of CDR3 regions, the team built TCR beta libraries. TCRdb re-called the multiplex PCR reads with MiXCR, one entry per CDR3 protein. The repertoire holds approximately 540,000 distinct CDR3 sequences, with 12% as singletons. The time point was: newly diagnosed GD, antithyroid drugs for less than 3 months. Isolated PBMC RNA provided the starting material for the TCR library. The sample was also linked to a second study, of T cells in Graves' hyperthyroidism and ophthalmopathy.

This specimen consisted of peripheral blood mononuclear cells (PBMCs), obtained at new diagnosis, from a patient treated with antithyroid drugs. All receptors come from a woman in her 30s with Graves disease.

Only a few counts were recorded for this clonotype. A clone one base away is much larger, so this may be a read error. The chain employs TRBV19 and TRBJ1-5, with 9 bases aligning to TRBD1. This CDR3 is 14 amino acids long. Unmatched junction bases numbered 3, after V lost 9 bases and J lost 0 bases. Looked up from germline, CDR1 is LNHDA and CDR2 is SQIVND (reference sequence). CDR3 region: CASRDRDSNQPQHF. CDR3 nucleotides: TGTGCCAGCAGGGACAGGGATAGCAATCAGCCCCAGCATTTT. The variable domain in full, completed from reference TRBV19 and TRBJ1-5, reads DGGITQSPKYLFRKEGQNVTLSCEQNLNHDAMYWYRQDPGQGLRLIYYSQIVNDFQKGDIAEGYSVSREKKESFPLTVTSAQKNPTAFYLCASRDRDSNQPQHFGDGTRLSIL.

This clonotype turned up a few times. The V gene is TRBV24-1, the J gene TRBJ2-3; D not resolved. Germline V gene data show CDR1 as KGHDR and CDR2 as SFDVKD. The germline V and J ends were trimmed by 0 bases and 2 bases, with 5 bases remaining between them. The CDR3 sequence is 14 residues long. The CDR3 is CATSDLGFTDTQYF. The CDR3 coding sequence is TGTGCCACCAGTGATTTGGGGTTCACAGATACGCAGTATTTT.

This clonotype was observed a few times. The chain has TRBV13 and TRBJ2-2; D tentatively fits TRBD1 or TRBD2 (5 bases each). Germline V gives CDR1 PRHDT, CDR2 FYEKMQ (reference sequence). Trimming stripped 5 bases from V and 1 base from J, with 14 bases between. The CDR3 is 16 residues long. The DNA of the CDR3 is TGTGCCAGCAGCGCGGGTAGGGGCGGGAACACCGGGGAGCTGTTTTTT. Amino acid sequence: CASSAGRGGNTGELFF.

Concerning this clonotype: Given a much more abundant clone one base away, this may be a read error. V usage is TRBV27 and J usage is TRBJ2-1, with 7 bases aligning to TRBD2. The CDR3 covers 19 residues. Germline V gives CDR1 MNHEY, CDR2 SMNVEV (reference sequence). The CDR3 spells CASSLSAGEFSGSYNEQLF. CDR3 coding DNA: TGTGCCAGCAGTTTATCGGCGGGGGAATTTAGCGGTTCCTACAATGAGCAGCTCTTC.

This clonotype appeared a few times. CDR3 loop: CSANYPRGSMPKVNEQFF. DNA of the CDR3: TGCAGTGCTAATTACCCCCGTGGGTCAATGCCCAAAGTCAATGAGCAGTTCTTC. The chain joins TRBV20-1 to TRBJ2-1; no clear D gene. The V end lost 4 bases, the J end lost 6 bases, and 28 bases lay between the germline ends. The CDR3 loop spans 18 amino acids. In germline, CDR1 is DFQATT, CDR2 SNEGSKA (reference sequence).

This sequence joins TRBV18 and TRBJ1-1, with 7 nucleotides matching TRBD1. CDR1 is KGHSH, CDR2 LQKENI, per germline. The CDR3 has 13 residues. The V segment lost 3 bases and the J segment 6 bases; nucleotides outside the gene matches: 4. The DNA for the CDR3 is TGTGCCAGCTCACCGACAGGGTCCGCTGAAGCTTTCTTT. Encoded protein: CASSPTGSAEAFF. Full variable domain (missing parts from reference TRBV18 and TRBJ1-1): NAGVMQNPRHLVRRRGQEARLRCSPMKGHSHVYWYRQLPEEGLKFMVYLQKENIIDESGMPKERFSAEFPKEGPSILRIQQVVRGDSAAYFCASSPTGSAEAFFGQGTRLTVV.